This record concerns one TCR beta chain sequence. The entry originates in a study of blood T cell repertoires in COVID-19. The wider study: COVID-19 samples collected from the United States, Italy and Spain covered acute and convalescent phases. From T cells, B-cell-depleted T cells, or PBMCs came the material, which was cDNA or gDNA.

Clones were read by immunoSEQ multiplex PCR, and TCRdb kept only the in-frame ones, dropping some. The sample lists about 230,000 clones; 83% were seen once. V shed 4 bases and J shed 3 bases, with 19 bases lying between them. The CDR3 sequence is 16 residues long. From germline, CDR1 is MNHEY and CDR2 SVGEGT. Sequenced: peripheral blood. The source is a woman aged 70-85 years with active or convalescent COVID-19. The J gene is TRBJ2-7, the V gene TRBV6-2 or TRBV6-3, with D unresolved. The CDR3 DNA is TGTGCCAGCAGTTCTCGGCAGGTTAATCTCGGCTACGAGCAGTACTTC. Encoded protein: CASSSRQVNLGYEQYF.